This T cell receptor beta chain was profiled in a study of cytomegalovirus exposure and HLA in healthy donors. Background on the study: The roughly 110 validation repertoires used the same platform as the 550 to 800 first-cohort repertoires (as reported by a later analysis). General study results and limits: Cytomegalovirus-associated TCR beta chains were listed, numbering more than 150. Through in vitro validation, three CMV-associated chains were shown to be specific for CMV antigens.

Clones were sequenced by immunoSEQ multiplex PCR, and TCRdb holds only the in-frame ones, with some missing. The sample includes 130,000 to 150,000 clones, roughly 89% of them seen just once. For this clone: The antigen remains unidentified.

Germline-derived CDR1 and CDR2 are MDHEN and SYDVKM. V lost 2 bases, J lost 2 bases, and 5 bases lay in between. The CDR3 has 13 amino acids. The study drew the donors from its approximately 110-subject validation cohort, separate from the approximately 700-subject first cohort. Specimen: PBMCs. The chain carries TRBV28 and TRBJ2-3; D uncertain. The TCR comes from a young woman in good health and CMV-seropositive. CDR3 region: CASSLGSTDTQYF. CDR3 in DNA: TGTGCCAGCAGTTTAGGCTCCACAGATACGCAGTATTTT.